This record covers a single TCR beta chain. What it recognizes is unknown. The CDR3 is 15 amino acids. CDR1 is SGDLS and CDR2 is YYNGEE in the germline V gene. V gave up 0 bases and J gave up 2 bases, with 9 bases separating them. The sampling schedule covered blood at baseline, cycle 4 day 1, and cycle 7 day 1. This sample is drawn from a study of OX40 agonist ivuxolimab in advanced cancers. The protocol was immunoSEQ multiplex PCR, while the TCRdb copy is restricted to in-frame clones and leaves out a portion. The sample includes approximately 74,000 clones, about 80% of them seen just once. Study-wide results and limits: Clonal expansion by week 6 occurred in CD4+ and CD8+ blood T cells (at 0.1 to 3.0 mg/kg). Partial responders receiving 0.1-3.0 mg/kg showed among the lowest clonal expansion.

V usage is TRBV9 and J usage is TRBJ2-1; no definite D call. The TCR was taken from an adult with an advanced solid tumor such as melanoma, head and neck, liver or kidney cancer. The sample here was CD4+ or CD8+ T cells sorted from blood, taken in a trial of the OX40 agonist ivuxolimab. The chain's CDR3 is CASSVAWDPYNEQFF. In DNA, the CDR3 is TGTGCCAGCAGCGTAGCTTGGGATCCCTACAATGAGCAGTTCTTC.